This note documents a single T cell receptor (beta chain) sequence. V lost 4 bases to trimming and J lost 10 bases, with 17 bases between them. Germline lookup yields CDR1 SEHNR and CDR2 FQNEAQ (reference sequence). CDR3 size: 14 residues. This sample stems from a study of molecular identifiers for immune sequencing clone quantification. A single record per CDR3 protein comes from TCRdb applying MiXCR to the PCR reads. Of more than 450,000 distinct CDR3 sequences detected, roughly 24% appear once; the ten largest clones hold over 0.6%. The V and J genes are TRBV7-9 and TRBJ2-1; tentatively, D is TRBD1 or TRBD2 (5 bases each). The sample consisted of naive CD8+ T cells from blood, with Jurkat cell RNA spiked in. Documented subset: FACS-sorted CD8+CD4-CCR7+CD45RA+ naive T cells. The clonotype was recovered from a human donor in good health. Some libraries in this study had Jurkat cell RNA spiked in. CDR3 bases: TGTGCCAGCAGCTCCTGGGGGACCCCTCACGAGCAGTTCTTC. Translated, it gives CASSSWGTPHEQFF.